This is a list of T cell receptor beta chains from one sample in a study of blood T cell repertoires in COVID-19. The repertoire was sequenced with immunoSEQ multiplex PCR; TCRdb's copy has only in-frame clones and lacks some. This sample has over 100,000 clones, with 79% found just once. The sequencing input was peripheral blood. The source of these receptors is an elderly woman with acute or convalescent COVID-19. Each CDR3 is given with its conserved first and last residue. Fields, in order: V gene, CDR3 length, clone size, J gene, D gene, CDR3 protein, CDR3 DNA. The D gene is left open where the match is weak. The size field is filled for only some rows; it gives once, few, many or a size class.

v_call: TRBV5-1; cdr3_length: 16; clone_size: .; j_call: TRBJ1-2; d_call: .; cdr3_aa: CASSSGDGTPRDGYTF; cdr3_nt: TGCGCCAGCAGCTCGGGGGACGGTACGCCCAGGGATGGCTACACCTTC
v_call: TRBV5-1; cdr3_length: 16; clone_size: few; j_call: TRBJ1-1; d_call: TRBD1; cdr3_aa: CASSLGTGGLGTEAFF; cdr3_nt: TGCGCCAGCAGCCTTGGGACAGGGGGCCTGGGCACTGAAGCTTTCTTT
v_call: TRBV2; cdr3_length: 13; clone_size: few; j_call: TRBJ1-1; d_call: .; cdr3_aa: CASSVEQITEAFF; cdr3_nt: TGTGCCAGCAGTGTTGAACAGATCACTGAAGCTTTCTTT
v_call: TRBV10-3; cdr3_length: 13; clone_size: few; j_call: TRBJ1-3; d_call: TRBD1; cdr3_aa: CAIRHTGDNTIYF; cdr3_nt: TGTGCCATCAGACATACAGGGGATAACACCATATATTTT
v_call: TRBV7-2; cdr3_length: 14; clone_size: .; j_call: TRBJ2-5; d_call: TRBD1; cdr3_aa: CASSFGQGAETQYF; cdr3_nt: TGTGCCAGCAGCTTCGGACAGGGGGCGGAGACCCAGTACTTC
v_call: TRBV7-9; cdr3_length: 14; clone_size: .; j_call: TRBJ2-3; d_call: .; cdr3_aa: CASSAMDSHDTQYF; cdr3_nt: TGTGCCAGCAGCGCGATGGACTCCCATGATACGCAGTATTTT
v_call: TRBV5-4; cdr3_length: 15; clone_size: .; j_call: TRBJ2-1; d_call: TRBD2; cdr3_aa: CASSSISGSYNEQFF; cdr3_nt: TGTGCCAGCAGCTCCATTAGCGGGAGTTACAATGAGCAGTTCTTC
v_call: TRBV6-5; cdr3_length: 15; clone_size: once; j_call: TRBJ1-5; d_call: .; cdr3_aa: CASSYSSGGNQPQHF; cdr3_nt: TGTGCCAGCAGTTACTCGTCCGGAGGCAATCAGCCCCAGCATTTT
v_call: TRBV7-7; cdr3_length: 13; clone_size: .; j_call: TRBJ2-5; d_call: .; cdr3_aa: CASSLGGVETQYF; cdr3_nt: TGTGCCAGCAGCTTAGGGGGGGTGGAGACCCAGTACTTC
v_call: TRBV11-2; cdr3_length: 14; clone_size: .; j_call: TRBJ1-2; d_call: TRBD1; cdr3_aa: CASSSGGASYGYTF; cdr3_nt: TGTGCCAGCAGCTCAGGGGGCGCTTCCTATGGCTACACCTTC
v_call: TRBV30; cdr3_length: 15; clone_size: few; j_call: TRBJ1-5; d_call: TRBD1; cdr3_aa: CAWSVGTGLHQPQHF; cdr3_nt: TGTGCCTGGAGTGTAGGGACAGGGCTTCATCAGCCCCAGCATTTT
v_call: TRBV9; cdr3_length: 17; clone_size: .; j_call: TRBJ1-3; d_call: .; cdr3_aa: CASSVDGGVRSGNTIYF; cdr3_nt: TGTGCCAGCAGCGTAGATGGAGGGGTAAGGTCAGGAAACACCATATATTTT
v_call: TRBV3-1/TRBV3-2; cdr3_length: 16; clone_size: once; j_call: TRBJ2-2; d_call: TRBD1; cdr3_aa: CASSHPGQGVTGELFF; cdr3_nt: TGTGCCAGCAGCCATCCGGGACAGGGGGTAACCGGGGAGCTGTTTTTT